This T cell receptor beta chain derives from a study of T cell changes during pregnancy in multiple sclerosis (dated by TCRdb to 2018 to 2020). About the study as a whole: The study examined how the T cell repertoire changed over the course of pregnancy in women with multiple sclerosis.

The method was the immunoSEQ multiplex PCR assay. TCRdb limited this immuneACCESS table to in-frame rearrangements with V and J called. A share of clones is missing; checked studies link under half to unresolved V genes, and the rest is unexplained. A total of 85,000 to 130,000 clones appear in this sample, 85% to 95% of them only once. The ten most abundant clones make up 0.95% to 1.5% of the sample. On this clone: The target of this receptor is not known. Within one base of it there is no much larger clone, and no base qualities were kept.

The CDR3 numbers 15 residues from cysteine through phenylalanine. The sequence is cut down to CDR3 DNA, 45 bases in frame from base 1. Based on the germline V gene, the CDR1 and CDR2 sequences are SGDLS and YYNGEE. V was cut back by 3 bases and J by 1 base, leaving a gap of 8 bases between them. The receptor was isolated from a female donor with multiple sclerosis, enrolled in a pregnancy study. Sequenced material: peripheral blood, taken in the second trimester of pregnancy. The receptor chain draws on TRBV9 and TRBJ2-6, with the D gene uncertain. The CDR3: CASSGAHSGANVLTF. Here is the DNA: TGTGCCAGCAGCGGCGCCCATTCTGGGGCCAACGTCCTGACTTTC.